This passage covers 7 T cell receptor beta chains from one sample sequenced in a study of blood T cell repertoires in COVID-19. Assay: immunoSEQ multiplex PCR; the TCRdb copy retains only in-frame clones and omits some. The sample has under 200,000 clones, about 85% seen once. The specimen was peripheral blood. These receptors came from a middle-aged man with acute or convalescent COVID-19.

This chain connects TRBV3-1 (or the pseudogene TRBV3-2) to TRBJ1-2; D unclear. The CDR3 consists of 16 residues. Germline V lookup: CDR1 LGHDT, CDR2 YNNKEL (reference sequence). Trimming took off 4 bases at V and 0 bases at J, with 15 bases between the two ends. CDR3 in amino acids: CASSPAGDLTNYGYTF. As DNA, the CDR3 is TGTGCCAGCAGCCCGGCGGGAGATCTAACTAACTATGGCTACACCTTC.

The chain combines TRBV7-9 with TRBJ1-2; possible D gene TRBD1, 6 bases. This CDR3 is 14 amino acids long. With 3 bases removed from V and 5 bases from J, the gap between germline ends came to 13 bases. Germline V gives CDR1 SEHNR, CDR2 FQNEAQ (reference sequence). The CDR3 bases are TGTGCCAGCAGCTTGGGTTTAGGGGGATATGGCTACACCTTC. Translating it yields CASSLGLGGYGYTF.

The chain couples TRBV7-3 to TRBJ1-1, with D unclear. The CDR3 has 15 residues. Trimming removed 1 base at V and 4 bases at J, with 13 bases between. CDR1 SGHTA and CDR2 FQGTGA come from the germline V gene. The CDR3 loop reads CASSLIPLQSTEAFF. DNA of the CDR3: TGTGCCAGCAGCTTAATCCCTTTGCAGTCCACTGAAGCTTTCTTT. The full variable domain, its missing parts supplied by reference TRBV7-3 and TRBJ1-1, is GAGVSQTPSNKVTEKGKYVELRCDPISGHTALYWYRQSLGQGPEFLIYFQGTGAADDSGLPNDRFFAVRPEGSVSTLKIQRTERGDSAVYLCASSLIPLQSTEAFFGQGTRLTVV.

The chain uses TRBV5-1 and TRBJ2-1; D is perhaps TRBD1 (5 bases). Trimming removed 7 bases from V and 5 bases from J, with 10 bases in between. The CDR3 sequence is 12 residues long. In germline, CDR1 is SGHRS, CDR2 YFSETQ. CDR3 region: CASGLGDNEQFF. CDR3 DNA: TGCGCCAGCGGGCTAGGGGACAATGAGCAGTTCTTC.

J is TRBJ1-5 and V is TRBV7-6; D gene ambiguous. This CDR3 comprises 15 residues. Trimming took off 3 bases at V and 7 bases at J, with 16 bases between the two ends. In germline, CDR1 is SGHVS, CDR2 FNYEAQ. CDR3 nucleotide sequence: TGTGCCAGCAGCTTCCTAGGGAGGTTTAAACAGCCCCAGCATTTT. Its protein is CASSFLGRFKQPQHF. The entire variable domain, with the rest obtained from reference TRBV7-6 and TRBJ1-5, is as follows: GAGVSQSPRYKVTKRGQDVALRCDPISGHVSLYWYRQALGQGPEFLTYFNYEAQQDKSGLPNDRFSAERPEGSISTLTIQRTEQRDSAMYRCASSFLGRFKQPQHFGDGTRLSIL.

This chain links TRBV2 with TRBJ1-4, with 7 positions matching TRBD1. V dropped 6 bases and J dropped 5; count of bases not matched to a gene: 6. CDR3 length equals 14 residues. Germline V lookup: CDR1 SNHLY, CDR2 FYNNEI. Here the CDR3 reads CASSRGQLNEKLFF. In nucleotides, the CDR3 is TGTGCCAGCAGCCGGGGACAGCTGAATGAAAAACTGTTTTTT.

Written as DNA, the CDR3 is TGTGCCAGCAGTTACGACGGACAGACCCAAGAGACCCAGTACTTC. It specifies CASSYDGQTQETQYF. The V gene is TRBV6-5, the J gene TRBJ2-5, with a possible D match to TRBD1 (6 bases). Trimming stripped 2 bases from V and 1 base from J, with 11 bases between. Germline CDR1 reads MNHEY; CDR2 reads SVGAGI. The CDR3 covers 15 residues.